The next 28 T cell receptor beta chains were all read from a single sample in a study of tumor-infiltrating lymphocytes in primary liver carcinoma. Production of TCR beta cDNA used 400 to 650 ng total RNA together with a constant-region primer. Slightly modified ARM-PCR served as the procedure for the TCR beta libraries. These libraries came from three rounds of nested multiplex PCR. Running 10 cycles apiece, the first two PCR rounds relied on TRBV1-TRBV30 forward primers together with a C-beta reverse primer. TCRdb processed the multiplex PCR reads anew with MiXCR; each CDR3 protein has one entry. The sample holds a few hundred thousand distinct CDR3 sequences, around three fifths seen once. For blood RNA, unsorted whole blood served as the source, and germline DNA was extracted too. Specimen: peripheral blood. These receptors were collected from a woman between 25 and 40 years old with primary liver carcinoma and hepatitis B virus infection.

About this clonotype itself: With a much larger clone just one base away, this may be a read error. Since the CDR3 does not end with the conserved phenylalanine or tryptophan, this likely comes from a read error. The rearrangement uses TRBV4-1 and TRBJ1-6; a possible D gene is TRBD1 (5 bases). The V gene lost 2 bases and the J gene lost 11 bases, with 13 bases spanning the gap. From germline, CDR1 is MGHRA and CDR2 YSYEKL. The CDR3 has 14 amino acids. The CDR3 loop is CASSQLPGPAPLHS. CDR3 in DNA: TGCGCCAGCAGCCAACTTCCGGGGCCGGCACCCCTCCACTCT.

Only a few counts were recorded for this clonotype. The chain uses TRBV4-1 and TRBJ1-2, with 9 bases identical to TRBD1. V lost 1 base, J lost 1 base, and 13 bases stayed unmatched. The germline CDR1 and CDR2 sequences are MGHRA and YSYEKL. The CDR3 length is 19 residues. The CDR3 region has the DNA TGCGCCAGCAGCCAAGGGGGGACAGGGACCTCTCACCTTAACTATGGCTACACCTTC. Translating it yields CASSQGGTGTSHLNYGYTF.

This clonotype was detected only a few times. V gene TRBV4-1 combines with J gene TRBJ2-7; 7 bases fit TRBD1. V dropped 4 bases and J dropped 0; count of bases not matched to a gene: 6. Germline V gene lookup returns CDR1 MGHRA and CDR2 YSYEKL. This CDR3 spans 15 amino acids. Here the CDR3 DNA reads TGCGCCAGCAGCCCCCGACAGGGTTACTCCTACGAGCAGTACTTC. Amino acid sequence: CASSPRQGYSYEQYF.

The chain couples TRBV20-1 to TRBJ2-7; D perhaps matches TRBD1 (6 bases). The CDR3 runs 14 residues. From germline, CDR1 is DFQATT and CDR2 SNEGSKA (reference sequence). Trimming cost V 3 bases and J 3 bases, with 15 bases left between them. CDR3 region: CSARDSNTNYEQYF. The CDR3 DNA sequence: TGCAGTGCTAGGGACAGCAACACAAACTACGAGCAGTACTTC.

The chain has TRBV6-6 and TRBJ2-1, with D perhaps matching TRBD1 (5 bases). Looked up from germline, CDR1 is MNHNY and CDR2 is SVGAGI (reference sequence). This CDR3 comprises 13 residues. V lost 8 bases to trimming and J lost 2 bases, with 10 bases between them. CDR3 sequence (DNA): TGTGCCAGCCTCGACAGAACCTACAATGAGCAGTTCTTC. It codes for CASLDRTYNEQFF.

A note on this clonotype: At one of its ends the junction is not consistent with the germline gene, which may arise from a read error. The chain is built from TRBV4-1 and TRBJ2-1; TRBD2 matches at 9 bases. This CDR3 comprises 18 residues. The germline V gene has CDR1 MGHRA and CDR2 YSYEKL. The CDR3 protein is CASSRKAALAGASNEQSF. CDR3 nucleotide sequence: TGCGCCAGCAGTCGTAAGGCCGCACTAGCGGGCGCTTCCAATGAGCAGTCCTTC.

The rearrangement joins TRBV28 to TRBJ2-1; a weak D match, TRBD2 (5 bases). This CDR3 has 14 amino acids. Per germline, CDR1 MDHEN and CDR2 SYDVKM. Trimming took 1 base from V and 2 from J, leaving 6 bases between them. CDR3 amino acids: CASSLSSPYNEQFF. CDR3 in DNA: TGTGCCAGCAGTTTATCTAGCCCCTACAATGAGCAGTTCTTC.

Details on this clonotype: Germline is not matched at one junction end, which may reflect a read error. V and J are TRBV6-5 and TRBJ1-1; 12 nucleotides align to TRBD1. Germline CDR1 reads MNHEY; CDR2 reads SVGAGI. CDR3 size: 14 residues. The CDR3 DNA follows: TGTGTCAGCACTCCTGGGACAGGGGGCACTGAAGCTTCCTTT. As protein: CVSTPGTGGTEASF.

The J gene is TRBJ2-1, the V gene TRBV7-2; no firm D call. V was shortened by 4 bases and J by 11 bases, with 15 bases between the two germline ends. CDR3 size: 13 residues. The germline CDR1 and CDR2 sequences are SGHTA and FQGNSA. The DNA of the CDR3 is TGTGCCAGCAGCTCACCCCCGAGTAGCAAGCAGTTCTTC. Its protein product is CASSSPPSSKQFF.

V gene TRBV25-1 combines with J gene TRBJ2-7; possibly TRBD2 for D (5 bases). From germline, CDR1 is MGHDK and CDR2 SYGVNS. The CDR3 runs to 13 residues. V lost 7 bases to trimming and J lost 2 bases, with 12 bases between them. DNA of the CDR3: TGTGCCAGCACGGGGTCGGCCCCCTACGAGCAGTACTTC. Protein sequence: CASTGSAPYEQYF.

A word on this clonotype: Since a much larger clone is just one base distant, this may be a read error. V gene TRBV4-2 combines with J gene TRBJ2-7; 12 bases line up with TRBD2. The J segment lost 6 bases and the V segment lost 1 base, leaving 4 bases of the junction unmatched. The CDR3 covers 15 residues. From germline, CDR1 is LGHNA and CDR2 YNFKEQ. CDR3: CASSQGTSGDCEQYF. The CDR3 DNA follows: TGTGCCAGCAGCCAAGGGACTAGCGGGGACTGCGAGCAGTACTTC.

Concerning this clonotype itself: Lacking the conserved final phenylalanine or tryptophan, this CDR3 likely reflects a read error. This chain connects TRBV6-1 to TRBJ1-1; possible D gene TRBD1, 6 bases. V lost 4 bases, J lost 1 base, and 34 bases lay in between. This CDR3 spans 22 amino acids. The germline V gene has CDR1 MNHNS and CDR2 SASEGT. The CDR3: CASSGSLGLGGREGYRNTEAFS. The CDR3 DNA follows: TGTGCCAGCAGTGGTTCCCTGGGGCTTGGGGGCAGGGAGGGATATAGGAACACTGAAGCTTTCTCT.

This clonotype occurred once. The junction shows a germline mismatch at one end, possibly a read error. The chain combines TRBV12-3 or TRBV12-4 with TRBJ1-3; 7 positions match TRBD1. This CDR3 is 16 amino acids long. The CDR3, as DNA: TGTTCCAGCAGTCCAAGGGCAGGGGGTACTGGAAACACCATATATTTT. Translated: CSSSPRAGGTGNTIYF.

As regards this clonotype: An end of the junction does not agree with germline; a read error may underlie this. The V call is TRBV11-3, the J call TRBJ2-7; D is possibly TRBD2 (5 bases). The CDR3 has 15 amino acids. CDR1 and CDR2 (germline): SGHNT, YENEEA. The CDR3 region has the DNA TGTGCTAGCAGCCCGACCGGACCCGAGGGCTACGGGCAGTACTTC. Its protein is CASSPTGPEGYGQYF.

This clonotype is a singleton in its sample. This may arise from a read error, as a much more abundant clone is one base away. The J gene is TRBJ2-1, the V gene TRBV11-1, with 9 bases matching TRBD1. CDR1 SGHAT and CDR2 FQDESV come from the germline V gene (reference sequence). The CDR3 totals 15 residues. The CDR3 region has the DNA TGTGGCAGCATCAGCCCGGGACAGGGAACCGATGAGCAGTTCTTC. Residues: CGSISPGQGTDEQFF.

About this clonotype: A single base separates this from a much larger clone, so it may be a read error. The gene calls are TRBV29-1 and TRBJ1-3; D call uncertain. Germline CDR1 is SQVTM and CDR2 is ANQGSEA. The length of the CDR3 is 11 residues. Written as DNA, the CDR3 is TGCAACGTTAACTCTGGAAACACCATATATTTT. Its protein is CNVNSGNTIYF.

This clonotype was counted once. The chain couples TRBV11-3 to TRBJ2-2, with a possible D match to TRBD1 (6 bases). The germline V gene has CDR1 SGHNT and CDR2 YENEEA. The length of the CDR3 is 15 residues. V was cut by 4 bases and J by 6 bases, with 15 bases left in between. The CDR3 spells CASSSRQALAGELFF. The CDR3 DNA reads TGTGCCAGCAGCTCCAGACAGGCATTAGCCGGGGAGCTGTTTTTT.

To note about this clonotype: One end of the junction does not line up with germline, which may come from a read error. The chain uses TRBV11-2 and TRBJ2-1; 7 bases map to TRBD2. This CDR3 is 16 amino acids long. In germline, CDR1 is SGHAT, CDR2 FQNNGV. The CDR3 reads CPSNPRPSGNYNEQFF. The CDR3 DNA sequence: TGTCCCAGCAACCCCAGGCCTAGCGGAAATTACAATGAGCAGTTCTTC.

Notes on this clonotype: At one of its ends the junction is not consistent with the germline gene, which may arise from a read error. This chain links TRBV7-9 with TRBJ2-2; perhaps TRBD2 as D (5 bases). The CDR3 is 15 amino acids. The germline V gene encodes CDR1 SEHNR and CDR2 FQNEAQ (reference sequence). CDR3 bases: TGTGCCAGCAGCTTAGAGGGAGAAAACACCGGGGAGCTGTCTTTT. This encodes CASSLEGENTGELSF.

The rearrangement uses TRBV2 and TRBJ1-3, with D possibly matching TRBD1 (6 bases). Trimming shortened V by 5 bases and J by 4 bases, and 9 bases separated the two germline ends. This CDR3 contains 13 residues. The germline V gene encodes CDR1 SNHLY and CDR2 FYNNEI. CDR3 in DNA: TGTGCCAGCAGTCAGGGGCCCGGAAACACCATATATTTT. This codes for CASSQGPGNTIYF.

This clonotype has just one count. This may be a read error: a much more frequent sequence differs by one nucleotide. The rearrangement uses TRBV5-5 and TRBJ1-1; unclear D gene. V was trimmed by 3 bases and J by 5 bases, leaving 8 bases between them. Germline CDR1 and CDR2: SGHKS and YYEKEE (reference sequence). CDR3 length equals 12 residues. CDR3 bases: TGTGCCAGCAGCTCCGACAAGACTGAAGCTTTCTTT. This sequence encodes CASSSDKTEAFF. The full variable domain, in which reference TRBV5-5 and TRBJ1-1 provide the parts outside the CDR3, is DAGVTQSPTHLIKTRGQQVTLRCSPISGHKSVSWYQQVLGQGPQFIFQYYEKEERGRGNFPDRFSARQFPNYSSELNVNALLLGDSALYLCASSSDKTEAFFGQGTRLTVV.

This clonotype was seen many times. The gene calls are TRBV29-1 and TRBJ2-7; 14 bases are a match to TRBD2. CDR3 size: 15 residues. The V and J ends lost 2 bases and 8 bases, in that order; junction bases with no gene match: 8. The germline V gene encodes CDR1 SQVTM and CDR2 ANQGSEA. CDR3 protein: CSVEWGGTSGSKQYF. DNA of the CDR3: TGCAGCGTTGAATGGGGAGGGACTAGCGGGAGTAAGCAGTACTTC.

The rearrangement uses TRBV29-1 and TRBJ2-5, with TRBD2 as a possible D gene (6 bases). Germline CDR1 is SQVTM and CDR2 is ANQGSEA. Trimming took 1 base from V and 11 from J, leaving 23 bases between them. The CDR3 contains 15 residues. CDR3 amino acids: CSVEGIDGLAGRQYF. The CDR3 DNA reads as TGCAGCGTTGAAGGTATCGACGGACTGGCGGGACGGCAGTACTTC. Using reference TRBV29-1 and TRBJ2-5 for the parts outside the CDR3, the full variable domain is SAVISQKPSRDICQRGTSLTIQCQVDSQVTMMFWYRQQPGQSLTLIATANQGSEATYESGFVIDKFPISRPNLTFSTLTVSNMSPEDSSIYLCSVEGIDGLAGRQYFGPGTRLLVL.

This clonotype has just a few counts. The chain couples TRBV5-1 to TRBJ2-6; the D gene is possibly TRBD1 (5 bases). Trimming took 4 bases from V and 0 from J, leaving 11 bases between them. Germline V lookup: CDR1 SGHRS, CDR2 YFSETQ. The CDR3 is 16 amino acids. CDR3 in amino acids: CASSLGVRSGANVLTF. CDR3 bases: TGCGCCAGCAGCCTAGGGGTTCGCTCTGGGGCCAACGTCCTGACTTTC.

In the case of this clonotype: A much larger clone differs by one base, so this may be a read error. The chain carries TRBV29-1 and TRBJ2-2, with D tentatively TRBD1 or TRBD2 (5 bases each). The germline V gene encodes CDR1 SQVTM and CDR2 ANQGSEA. The CDR3 is 14 residues long. CDR3 coding DNA: TGCAGCGTTGGGGACCGCAGAGGGACCGGGGTGCTGTTTTTT. Translated: CSVGDRRGTGVLFF.

This clonotype was detected once. Since a much larger clone is just one base distant, this may be a read error. This chain joins TRBV12-3 or TRBV12-4 and TRBJ2-7; D unresolved. V dropped 3 bases and J dropped 0 bases, with 9 bases sitting between them. The CDR3 loop spans 14 amino acids. The CDR3 reads CASSLNASSYEQYF. The CDR3 DNA sequence: TGTGCCAGCAGTTTGAATGCGAGCTCCTACGAGCAGTACTTC.

The chain is built from TRBV2 and TRBJ2-7, with 7 bases identical to TRBD2. This CDR3 region has 11 residues. CDR1 and CDR2 from the germline V gene are SNHLY and FYNNEI. The V and J ends lost 7 bases and 12 bases, in that order; junction bases with no gene match: 9. CDR3 DNA: TGTGCCAGCAACGACGGGAGGAGGCTGTACTTC. The encoded protein is CASNDGRRLYF.

Turning to this clonotype: One end of the junction fails to match germline, which may point to a read error. This chain links TRBV6-2 or TRBV6-3 with TRBJ2-2; weak D call: TRBD2 (6 bases). This CDR3 is 16 amino acids long. Germline assignment: CDR1 MNHEY and CDR2 SVGEGT. CDR3 nucleotides: TGTGCCACCGTTAGGAGGGGAGGCCTCAATACCGGGGGGCTGTTTTTT. Protein: CATVRRGGLNTGGLFF.